This is a list of T cell receptor beta chains from one sample in a study of T-cell reconstitution after alpha-beta-depleted transplantation in children. TCRdb reprocessed the PCR reads via MiXCR and lists one record per CDR3 protein. The table lists over 300,000 distinct CDR3 sequences, 10% to 13% of them singletons. The sequencing here drew on PBMCs from the stem cell graft donor, taken from the stem cell graft. These receptors all stem from a human donor who donated a stem cell graft to a child with acute lymphoblastic leukemia. The CDR3 runs from the conserved cysteine through the conserved F or W. Each record gives: D gene, clone size, V gene, J gene, CDR3 DNA, CDR3 protein. The D gene is left open where the match is weak. Clone sizes are given selectively: once, few, many, or a class where the clone is expanded.

d_call: -
clone_size: many
v_call: TRBV7-8
j_call: TRBJ2-3
cdr3_nt: TGTGCCAGCACCCCTGGCGGGGCTATGTTCGATACGCAGTATTTT
cdr3_aa: CASTPGGAMFDTQYF

d_call: -
clone_size: -
v_call: TRBV6-1
j_call: TRBJ2-6
cdr3_nt: TGTGCCAGCAGTGGGGGACAAAGGACTGGGGCCAACGTCCTGACTTTC
cdr3_aa: CASSGGQRTGANVLTF

d_call: -
clone_size: -
v_call: TRBV5-1
j_call: TRBJ2-1
cdr3_nt: TGCGCCAGCAGCTTGCGCCGGGACGCCCCGAGGAGTTATGAGCAGTTCTTC
cdr3_aa: CASSLRRDAPRSYEQFF

d_call: -
clone_size: few
v_call: TRBV5-1
j_call: TRBJ2-1
cdr3_nt: TGCGCCAGCAGCTTGGTGTGGGCGGGGGAGCAGTTCTTC
cdr3_aa: CASSLVWAGEQFF

d_call: TRBD1
clone_size: -
v_call: TRBV12-3/TRBV12-4
j_call: TRBJ1-2
cdr3_nt: TGTGCCAGCAGTCAGACAGGGGTATACTATGGCTACACCTTC
cdr3_aa: CASSQTGVYYGYTF

d_call: TRBD1
clone_size: -
v_call: TRBV20-1
j_call: TRBJ2-3
cdr3_nt: TGCTGTGCTAGCCTTACCGGGACAGGAAAAATCACAGATACGCAGTATTTT
cdr3_aa: CCASLTGTGKITDTQYF

d_call: TRBD1
clone_size: -
v_call: TRBV19
j_call: TRBJ2-2
cdr3_nt: TGTGCCAGTCGTAGCCTAACAGGGGGCGACACCGGGGAGCTGTTTTTT
cdr3_aa: CASRSLTGGDTGELFF

d_call: -
clone_size: -
v_call: TRBV15
j_call: TRBJ2-2
cdr3_nt: TGTGCCACCAGCAGAGGCCAGGGCAACGGGGAGCTGTTTTTT
cdr3_aa: CATSRGQGNGELFF

d_call: -
clone_size: many
v_call: TRBV28
j_call: TRBJ1-4
cdr3_nt: TGTGCCAGCAGCACGAACAGGGAAAGGGGTGAAAAACTGTTTTTT
cdr3_aa: CASSTNRERGEKLFF

d_call: -
clone_size: -
v_call: TRBV29-1
j_call: TRBJ2-5
cdr3_nt: TGCAGCGTCCAACCGGGGCAACAAGAGACCCAGTACTTC
cdr3_aa: CSVQPGQQETQYF

d_call: TRBD1
clone_size: few
v_call: TRBV7-8
j_call: TRBJ2-7
cdr3_nt: TGTGCCAGCATCCCGGACAGGGGGAAACACGAGCAGTACTTC
cdr3_aa: CASIPDRGKHEQYF

d_call: TRBD2
clone_size: -
v_call: TRBV6-1
j_call: TRBJ2-7
cdr3_nt: TGTGCCAGCAGAACCGGGACTAGCGGGAGCTACGAGCAGTACTTC
cdr3_aa: CASRTGTSGSYEQYF

d_call: -
clone_size: -
v_call: TRBV27
j_call: TRBJ1-4
cdr3_nt: TGTGCCAGCAGTTTATCTGGGGCGCATGAAAAACTGTTTTTT
cdr3_aa: CASSLSGAHEKLFF

d_call: -
clone_size: -
v_call: TRBV4-3
j_call: TRBJ1-1
cdr3_nt: TGCGCCAGCAGCCCGGAGACAGGAACCACTGAAGCTTTCTTT
cdr3_aa: CASSPETGTTEAFF

d_call: TRBD1
clone_size: few
v_call: TRBV11-2
j_call: TRBJ1-4
cdr3_nt: TGTGCCAGCAGCTTAGGGATCCGCAGAGGGGGCGGCGGTGAAAAACTGTTTTTT
cdr3_aa: CASSLGIRRGGGGEKLFF

d_call: -
clone_size: -
v_call: TRBV12-3/TRBV12-4
j_call: TRBJ1-1
cdr3_nt: TGTGCCAGCAGTCCCACCGGACAGAGGAACACTGAAGCTTTCTTT
cdr3_aa: CASSPTGQRNTEAFF

d_call: TRBD2
clone_size: -
v_call: TRBV20-1
j_call: TRBJ2-1
cdr3_nt: TGCAGTGCTAGAGAGGGACTAGCGGGAGTATGGGATGAGCAGTTCTTC
cdr3_aa: CSAREGLAGVWDEQFF

d_call: -
clone_size: many
v_call: TRBV7-9
j_call: TRBJ2-5
cdr3_nt: TGTGCCAGCAGCTCAGGGGATCTTGAGACCCAGTACTTC
cdr3_aa: CASSSGDLETQYF

d_call: -
clone_size: many
v_call: TRBV18
j_call: TRBJ2-3
cdr3_nt: TGTGCCAGCTCTCCTCGTCGTAGCCTGGCCACAGATACGCAGTATTTT
cdr3_aa: CASSPRRSLATDTQYF

d_call: -
clone_size: few
v_call: TRBV7-9
j_call: TRBJ2-1
cdr3_nt: TGTGCCAGCAGCTTATTAGGGGAGAATGAGCAGTTCTTC
cdr3_aa: CASSLLGENEQFF

d_call: -
clone_size: few
v_call: TRBV12-3/TRBV12-4
j_call: TRBJ2-1
cdr3_nt: TGTGCCAGCAGTTTAGGGGCCCTTGAAAATGAGCAGTTCTTC
cdr3_aa: CASSLGALENEQFF

d_call: -
clone_size: few
v_call: TRBV10-3
j_call: TRBJ1-1
cdr3_nt: TGTGCCATCAGTGGCAGGTTCCAGGGAGGGCCGGACACTGAAGCTTTCTTT
cdr3_aa: CAISGRFQGGPDTEAFF

d_call: TRBD1
clone_size: -
v_call: TRBV6-2/TRBV6-3
j_call: TRBJ1-5
cdr3_nt: TGTGCCAGCAGCTATTTCCGGGACAGTGCCGTCTATAGCAATCAGCCCCAGCATTTT
cdr3_aa: CASSYFRDSAVYSNQPQHF

d_call: -
clone_size: many
v_call: TRBV29-1
j_call: TRBJ2-1
cdr3_nt: TGCAGCGTCCTGAATTACAATGAGCAGTTCTTC
cdr3_aa: CSVLNYNEQFF

d_call: TRBD2
clone_size: few
v_call: TRBV7-8
j_call: TRBJ2-2
cdr3_nt: TGTGCCAGCAGCCCCAGGACTAGCTTGAACACCGGGGAGCTGTTTTTT
cdr3_aa: CASSPRTSLNTGELFF

d_call: TRBD2
clone_size: many
v_call: TRBV6-2/TRBV6-3
j_call: TRBJ2-2
cdr3_nt: TGTGCCAGCAGTTTGACCAGGACTAGCGCCGGCGGGGAGCTGTTTTTT
cdr3_aa: CASSLTRTSAGGELFF

d_call: -
clone_size: -
v_call: TRBV12-3/TRBV12-4
j_call: TRBJ2-7
cdr3_nt: TGTGCCAGCAGTTTAGGGATCGGGGCGGGGCTCACCTACGAGCAGTACTTC
cdr3_aa: CASSLGIGAGLTYEQYF

d_call: -
clone_size: -
v_call: TRBV14
j_call: TRBJ2-5
cdr3_nt: TGTGCCAGCAGCCAAGTAGATCTGAGGTTTCAAGAGACCCAGTACTTC
cdr3_aa: CASSQVDLRFQETQYF

d_call: -
clone_size: -
v_call: TRBV5-1
j_call: TRBJ2-7
cdr3_nt: TGCGCCAGCAGCTTGGCCGCAGGAGCCGTCTACGAGCAGTACTTC
cdr3_aa: CASSLAAGAVYEQYF

d_call: TRBD1
clone_size: many
v_call: TRBV28
j_call: TRBJ2-2
cdr3_nt: TGTGCCAGCAGCCCAAACAGGGGAGCCACCGGGGAGCTGTTTTTT
cdr3_aa: CASSPNRGATGELFF

d_call: -
clone_size: many
v_call: TRBV24-1
j_call: TRBJ2-1
cdr3_nt: TGTGCCACCAGTGACCGCACTAGGACGAGCTCCTACAATGAGCAGTTCTTC
cdr3_aa: CATSDRTRTSSYNEQFF

d_call: -
clone_size: many
v_call: TRBV20-1
j_call: TRBJ2-5
cdr3_nt: TGCAGTGCTAGGAGGGGGTTCCAAGAGACCCAGTACTTC
cdr3_aa: CSARRGFQETQYF

d_call: -
clone_size: many
v_call: TRBV29-1
j_call: TRBJ2-1
cdr3_nt: TGCAGCGGTGGGGACGGGAGCGCCTACAATGAGCAGTTCTTC
cdr3_aa: CSGGDGSAYNEQFF

d_call: TRBD1
clone_size: few
v_call: TRBV27
j_call: TRBJ1-2
cdr3_nt: TGTGCCAGCAGTAAATCAGGGGGCAACTATGGCTACACCTTC
cdr3_aa: CASSKSGGNYGYTF

d_call: -
clone_size: -
v_call: TRBV29-1
j_call: TRBJ2-3
cdr3_nt: TGCAGCGTCCCGGACCTTGCCACAGATACGCAGTATTTT
cdr3_aa: CSVPDLATDTQYF

d_call: -
clone_size: -
v_call: TRBV4-3
j_call: TRBJ2-1
cdr3_nt: TGCGCCAGCAGCCAAGGGATCAGCCGGAGCTCCTACAATGAGCAGTTCTTC
cdr3_aa: CASSQGISRSSYNEQFF